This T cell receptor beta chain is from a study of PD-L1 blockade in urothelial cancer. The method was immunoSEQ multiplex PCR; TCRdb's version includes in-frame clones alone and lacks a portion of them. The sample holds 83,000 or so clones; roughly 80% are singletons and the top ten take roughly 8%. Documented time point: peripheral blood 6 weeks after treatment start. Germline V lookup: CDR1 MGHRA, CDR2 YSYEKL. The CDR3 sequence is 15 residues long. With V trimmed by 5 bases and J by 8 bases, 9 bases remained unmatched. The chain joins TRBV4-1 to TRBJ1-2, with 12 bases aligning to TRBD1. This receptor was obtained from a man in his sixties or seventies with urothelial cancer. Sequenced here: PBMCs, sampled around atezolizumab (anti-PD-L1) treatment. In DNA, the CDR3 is TGCGCCAGCAGCACTTCGGGACAGGGGGCGGAGGGCTACACCTTC. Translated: CASSTSGQGAEGYTF.